This T cell receptor beta chain was obtained from a study of neurological immune-mediated disorders. The germline gives CDR1 SGHRS, CDR2 YFSETQ. V lost 3 bases and J lost 8; bases outside the gene matches: 8. The CDR3 loop spans 14 amino acids. Each CDR3 protein is one row after TCRdb ran MiXCR on the 5' RACE reads. This table has 49,000 or so distinct CDR3 sequences, around 17% appearing once. This clonotype was seen ten or more times. The rearrangement uses TRBV5-1 and TRBJ2-1; 7 bases are a match to TRBD2. The sequenced sample consisted of PBMCs. The clonotype comes from a man between 60 and 75 years old in good health. The CDR3 nucleotides read TGCGCCAGCAGCTCAGGTGGGAGGGCCGATGAGCAGTTCTTC. It is translated as CASSSGGRADEQFF.